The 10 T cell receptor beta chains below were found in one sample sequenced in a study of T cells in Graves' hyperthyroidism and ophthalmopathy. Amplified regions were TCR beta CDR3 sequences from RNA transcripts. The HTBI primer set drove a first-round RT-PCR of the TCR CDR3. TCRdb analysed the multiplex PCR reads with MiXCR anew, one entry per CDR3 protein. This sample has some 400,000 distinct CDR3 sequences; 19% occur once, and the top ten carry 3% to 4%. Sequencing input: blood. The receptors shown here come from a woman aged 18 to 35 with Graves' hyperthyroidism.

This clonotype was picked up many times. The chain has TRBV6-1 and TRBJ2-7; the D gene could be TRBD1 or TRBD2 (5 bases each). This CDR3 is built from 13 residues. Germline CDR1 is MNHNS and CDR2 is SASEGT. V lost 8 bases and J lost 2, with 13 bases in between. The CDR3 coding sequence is TGTGCCAGCCTCGGGACGAGGACCTACGAGCAGTACTTC. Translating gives CASLGTRTYEQYF.

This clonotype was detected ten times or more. The CDR3 is CSARATGFNQPQHF. In DNA, the CDR3 is TGCAGTGCTAGGGCGACAGGGTTTAACCAGCCCCAGCATTTT. This chain connects TRBV20-1 to TRBJ1-5, with 7 bases matching TRBD1. V shed 3 bases, J shed 7 bases, and the junction held 9 bases outside the gene matches. Per the germline V gene, CDR1 is DFQATT and CDR2 is SNEGSKA (reference sequence). This CDR3 has 14 residues.

DNA for the CDR3: TGCAGCGCTACAGGGGGTTCGCAAGCTTTCTTT. This encodes CSATGGSQAFF. This chain links TRBV29-1 with TRBJ1-1, with 8 bases aligning to TRBD1. The germline CDR1 and CDR2 sequences are SQVTM and ANQGSEA. CDR3 length: 11 amino acids. The ends lost 7 bases at V and 9 bases at J; junction bases unmatched: 7.

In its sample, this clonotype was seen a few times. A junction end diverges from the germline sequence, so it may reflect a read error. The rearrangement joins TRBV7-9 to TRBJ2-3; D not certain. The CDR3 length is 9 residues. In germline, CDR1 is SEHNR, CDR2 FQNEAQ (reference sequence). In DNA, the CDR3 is TGTGCCAGCAGCTTAGACGGCCTCTTT. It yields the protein CASSLDGLF.

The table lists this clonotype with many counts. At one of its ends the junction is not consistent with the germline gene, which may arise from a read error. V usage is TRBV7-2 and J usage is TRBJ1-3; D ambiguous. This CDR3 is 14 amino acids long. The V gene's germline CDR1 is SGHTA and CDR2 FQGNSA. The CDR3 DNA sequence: TGTGCCAGCAGCTTAGGTTCCTCTGGAAACACCATGTATTTT. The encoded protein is CASSLGSSGNTMYF.

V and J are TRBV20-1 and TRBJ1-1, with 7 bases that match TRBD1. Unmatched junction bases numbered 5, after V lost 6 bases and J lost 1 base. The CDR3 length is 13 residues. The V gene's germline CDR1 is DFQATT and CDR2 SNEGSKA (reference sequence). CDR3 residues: CSAGTATNTEAFF. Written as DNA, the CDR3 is TGCAGTGCCGGGACAGCTACGAACACTGAAGCTTTCTTT.

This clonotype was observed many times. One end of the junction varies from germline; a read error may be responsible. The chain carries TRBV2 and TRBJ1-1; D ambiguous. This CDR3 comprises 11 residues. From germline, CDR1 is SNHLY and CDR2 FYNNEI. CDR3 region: CASNEGGEAFF. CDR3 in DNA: TGTGCCAGCAATGAAGGTGGTGAAGCTTTCTTT.

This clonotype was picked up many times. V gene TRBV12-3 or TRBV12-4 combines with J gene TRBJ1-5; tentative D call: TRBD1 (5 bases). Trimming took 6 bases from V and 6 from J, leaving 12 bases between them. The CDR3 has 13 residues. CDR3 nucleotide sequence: TGTGCCAGCAGGAGGGGAGGAGTTCAGCCCCAGCATTTT. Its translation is CASRRGGVQPQHF.

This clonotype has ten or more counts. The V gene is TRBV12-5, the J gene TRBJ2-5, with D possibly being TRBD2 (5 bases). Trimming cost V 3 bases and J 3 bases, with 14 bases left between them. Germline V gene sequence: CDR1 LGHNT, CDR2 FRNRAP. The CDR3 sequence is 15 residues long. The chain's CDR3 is CASGLGRRDEETQYF. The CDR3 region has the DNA TGTGCTAGTGGTTTAGGCCGACGGGATGAAGAGACCCAGTACTTC. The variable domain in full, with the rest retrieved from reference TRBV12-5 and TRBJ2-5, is DARVTQTPRHKVTEMGQEVTMRCQPILGHNTVFWYRQTMMQGLELLAYFRNRAPLDDSGMPKDRFSAEMPDATLATLKIQPSEPRDSAVYFCASGLGRRDEETQYFGPGTRLLVL.

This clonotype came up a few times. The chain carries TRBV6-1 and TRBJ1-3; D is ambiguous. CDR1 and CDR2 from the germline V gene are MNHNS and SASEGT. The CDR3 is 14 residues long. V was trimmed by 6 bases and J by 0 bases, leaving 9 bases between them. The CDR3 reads CASSLIFSGNTIYF. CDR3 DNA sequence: TGTGCCAGCAGCCTGATTTTCTCTGGAAACACCATATATTTT.